Shown below are 24 T cell receptor beta chains from a single sample sequenced in a study of T-cell memory formation after mild COVID-19 (dated by TCRdb to the early 2020s). The receptor library was made with 5' RACE. Sequenced on an Illumina NovaSeq 6000. TCRdb cleaned the public reads at Q25 with fastp, built clones with MiXCR and kept in-frame beta chains. Rows are combined by CDR3 protein, so each entry shows the most common genes and DNA. The sample table holds around 200,000 distinct CDR3 sequences, of which about 9.2% were seen once. The ten largest make up 3% to 4% of the sample. Material: PBMCs or a T cell subset sorted from them (not recorded which). The origin of the receptors is a man aged 18 to 29 who had mild COVID-19 (a few samples of this study predate the infection). The sample titles of this study are shuffled in the database, so cell type and time point are left out; the donor was told from shared clones.

This clonotype was counted many times. The V and J genes are TRBV2 and TRBJ2-1, with TRBD1 as a possible D gene (6 bases). This CDR3 is built from 12 residues. V was clipped by 11 bases and J by 9 bases, with 17 bases between them. CDR1 and CDR2 from the germline V gene are SNHLY and FYNNEI. CDR3 protein: CAGRPQGPEQFF. The CDR3 DNA reads as TGTGCCGGCCGGCCCCAGGGGCCTGAGCAGTTCTTC.

This clonotype has just a few counts. The V gene is TRBV7-2, the J gene TRBJ1-1; D gene uncertain. CDR1 is SGHTA and CDR2 is FQGNSA in the germline V gene. There are 13 residues in the CDR3. V lost 2 bases and J lost 8, with 12 bases in between. CDR3 in DNA: TGTGCCAGCAGCTTATGGGCCATGACGGAAGCTTTCTTT. This codes for CASSLWAMTEAFF.

Many counts were recorded for this clonotype. The V and J genes are TRBV6-2 or TRBV6-3 and TRBJ2-2; the D gene is possibly TRBD1 (6 bases). This CDR3 contains 14 residues. V was clipped by 5 bases and J by 4 bases, with 11 bases between them. Germline V lookup: CDR1 MNHEY, CDR2 SVGEGT. This CDR3 reads CASSKTGFTGELFF. CDR3 in DNA: TGTGCCAGCAGTAAAACAGGGTTCACCGGGGAGCTGTTTTTT.

At least ten counts were recorded for this clonotype. This CDR3 reads CASSQDYTREQYF. In DNA form, the CDR3 reads TGCGCCAGCAGCCAAGATTACACGCGCGAGCAGTACTTC. The J gene is TRBJ2-7, the V gene TRBV4-3; D unresolved. The germline V gene encodes CDR1 LGHNA and CDR2 YSLEER. This CDR3 has 13 amino acids. Trimming removed 0 bases from V and 6 bases from J, with 9 bases in between.

This clonotype was picked up a small number of times. V gene TRBV2 combines with J gene TRBJ2-7; D remains ambiguous. CDR1 SNHLY and CDR2 FYNNEI come from the germline V gene. Trimming removed 1 base at V and 3 bases at J, with 4 bases between. The length of the CDR3 is 12 residues. The CDR3 nucleotides are TGTGCCAGCAGTGAAGACAACTACGAGCAGTACGTC. Amino acid sequence: CASSEDNYEQYV.

This clonotype was detected a few times. The chain links TRBV5-4 to TRBJ2-7; 7 bases are shared with TRBD2. The CDR3 runs to 15 residues. J gave up 4 bases and V 0 bases, and 7 bases lay outside the gene matches. The germline V gene has CDR1 SGHNT and CDR2 YYREEE (reference sequence). This CDR3 is CASSLVASGAYEQYF. The CDR3 DNA follows: TGTGCCAGCAGCTTGGTCGCTAGCGGAGCGTACGAGCAGTACTTC.

V is TRBV7-2 and J is TRBJ1-1, with 10 bases aligning to TRBD1. V lost 5 bases to trimming and J lost 6 bases; unmatched junction nucleotides: 6. This CDR3 spans 14 amino acids. Germline V CDR1 and CDR2: SGHTA, FQGNSA. DNA of the CDR3: TGTGCCAGCAGCCGAAGAGGGACAGGGGCTGAAGCTTTCTTT. This encodes CASSRRGTGAEAFF.

The J gene is TRBJ1-1, the V gene TRBV7-2; D is possibly TRBD1 (5 bases). The V end was cut by 3 bases, the J end by 3 bases, with 11 bases between. The V gene's germline CDR1 is SGHTA and CDR2 FQGNSA. The CDR3 is 14 residues long. The CDR3 DNA reads TGTGCCAGCAGCTTCGGGAGGGGTTACACTGAAGCTTTCTTT. It is translated as CASSFGRGYTEAFF.

The chain carries TRBV7-2 and TRBJ2-4; D remains ambiguous. Germline loops: CDR1 SGHTA, CDR2 FQGNSA. Trimming removed 8 bases at V and 7 bases at J, with 18 bases between. The CDR3 totals 14 residues. The CDR3 bases are TGTGCCAGCGGATATTGGTCCCAGTTGAACATTCAGTACTTC. Translation: CASGYWSQLNIQYF.

The V gene is TRBV5-1, the J gene TRBJ1-2; 10 positions match TRBD1. Germline V lookup: CDR1 SGHRS, CDR2 YFSETQ. V lost 0 bases to trimming and J lost 4 bases; unmatched junction nucleotides: 12. The CDR3 has 18 amino acids. For the CDR3, the DNA is TGCGCCAGCAGCTTGGTTGGGAGTCCCGGGACAGGGGCCTATGGCTACACCTTC. Translating gives CASSLVGSPGTGAYGYTF.

This chain links TRBV9 with TRBJ2-2; D is undetermined. This CDR3 spans 14 amino acids. Trimming removed 2 bases at V and 0 bases at J, with 5 bases between. CDR1 is SGDLS and CDR2 is YYNGEE in the germline V gene. In DNA form, the CDR3 reads TGTGCCAGCAGCGTTAGGTCGAACACCGGGGAGCTGTTTTTT. Translated: CASSVRSNTGELFF.

The table lists this clonotype with a few counts. In DNA, the CDR3 is TGTGCCAGCAGTTACCCTGGCGTGGGTGTCAATGAGCAGTTCTTC. This gives the protein CASSYPGVGVNEQFF. The chain uses TRBV6-2 or TRBV6-3 and TRBJ2-1; the D is unclear. V was cut by 2 bases and J by 6 bases, with 14 bases left in between. Looked up from germline, CDR1 is MNHEY and CDR2 is SVGEGT. This CDR3 is built from 15 residues.

The table lists this clonotype with a few counts. The gene calls are TRBV14 and TRBJ2-7; D may be TRBD1 (5 bases). V lost 3 bases and J lost 5, with 20 bases in between. CDR3 length: 16 amino acids. Germline CDR1 reads SGHDN; CDR2 reads FVKESK. The CDR3 nucleotides read TGTGCCAGCAGCCAGAGACAGACCTTGTTTGGCGACGAGCAGTACTTC. Amino acids: CASSQRQTLFGDEQYF.

There are a few counts of this clonotype. The chain employs TRBV18 and TRBJ2-3; no clear D gene. Trimming left V 1 base short and J 4 bases short, with 12 bases between. This CDR3 region has 15 residues. The germline V gene encodes CDR1 KGHSH and CDR2 LQKENI. Here the CDR3 DNA reads TGTGCCAGCTCACCACTGGCTCCGTCTGCAGATACGCAGTATTTT. This codes for CASSPLAPSADTQYF.

This clonotype was counted many times. The chain links TRBV28 to TRBJ2-1, with 8 bases matching TRBD1. J was trimmed by 13 bases and V by 2 bases; bases with no gene match: 4. The CDR3 is 12 residues long. CDR1 and CDR2 from the germline V gene are MDHEN and SYDVKM. The CDR3 DNA is TGTGCCAGCAGTTTAACCCAGGGGGCACAGTTCTTC. Its protein is CASSLTQGAQFF.

CDR3 in DNA: TGTGCCAGCAGTTTGGGACAGGGGCCCGCGGGGGAGCAGTACGTC. Translating gives CASSLGQGPAGEQYV. The chain joins TRBV28 to TRBJ2-7; 10 positions agree with TRBD1. CDR3 length: 15 amino acids. The J segment lost 7 bases and the V segment lost 3 bases, leaving 9 bases of the junction unmatched. CDR1 and CDR2 (germline): MDHEN, SYDVKM.

This clonotype turned up a few times. This chain joins TRBV7-8 and TRBJ2-7; 9 nucleotides agree with TRBD1. Looked up from germline, CDR1 is SGHVS and CDR2 is FQNEAQ. Losses at the gene ends were 1 base for V and 0 bases for J; bases not matched to a gene: 7. The CDR3 is 17 residues long. The DNA of the CDR3 is TGTGCCAGCAGCTTAGTCCTCGGACAGGGGAGCTCCTACGAGCAGTACTTC. It encodes CASSLVLGQGSSYEQYF.

The rearrangement links TRBV7-9 to TRBJ2-7; D not resolved. CDR1 is SEHNR and CDR2 is FQNEAQ in the germline V gene (reference sequence). The CDR3 is 16 residues long. Trimming stripped 1 base from V and 0 bases from J, with 13 bases between. The CDR3 spells CASSLGLAASSYEQYF. CDR3 in DNA: TGTGCCAGCAGCTTAGGGTTGGCAGCTAGCTCCTACGAGCAGTACTTC.

This rearrangement joins TRBV5-1 to TRBJ2-3; tentative D call: TRBD1 (6 bases). Germline V CDR1 and CDR2: SGHRS, YFSETQ. The CDR3 extends over 17 amino acids. V shed 2 bases and J shed 2 bases, with 18 bases lying between them. CDR3: CASSLRAQGPPTDTQYF. The CDR3 DNA sequence: TGCGCCAGCAGCTTAAGAGCACAGGGCCCCCCCACAGATACGCAGTATTTT.

Many counts were recorded for this clonotype. The V and J genes are TRBV7-2 and TRBJ2-4, with TRBD2 matching 8 bases. Germline V gene lookup returns CDR1 SGHTA and CDR2 FQGNSA. The CDR3 extends over 14 amino acids. Trimming took 1 base from V and 14 from J; bases not matched to a gene: 10. The DNA for the CDR3 is TGTGCCAGCAGCTTAGGCGGCCGGGGGGGACGGAAGTACTTC. It is translated as CASSLGGRGGRKYF.

CDR3 DNA sequence: TGTGCCAGCTCAACCCCGGGACAGGGCTACGAGCAGTACTTC. Protein product: CASSTPGQGYEQYF. The J gene is TRBJ2-7, the V gene TRBV18; 9 bases match TRBD1. This CDR3 spans 14 amino acids. Germline CDR1 KGHSH, CDR2 LQKENI. J lost 3 bases, V lost 5 bases, and 5 bases had no gene match.

The CDR3 region has the DNA TGTGCCAGCAGTCCTCACAGGCGGAACTATGGCTACACCTTC. Translating it yields CASSPHRRNYGYTF. The chain links TRBV6-5 to TRBJ1-2, with TRBD1 as a possible D gene (5 bases). CDR1 MNHEY and CDR2 SVGAGI come from the germline V gene. V lost 5 bases and J 2 bases, leaving 12 bases between the germline ends. The CDR3 has 14 amino acids.

The J gene is TRBJ2-7, the V gene TRBV6-2 or TRBV6-3; 7 bases are a match to TRBD2. Germline CDR1 MNHEY, CDR2 SVGEGT. V was pared by 5 bases and J by 4 bases, with 8 bases of the junction left unmatched. CDR3 length equals 14 residues. The CDR3 here is CASSTTSARYEQYV. For the CDR3, the DNA is TGTGCCAGCAGTACAACTAGCGCCAGATACGAGCAGTACGTC.

This clonotype showed up just a few times. The chain has TRBV5-1 and TRBJ2-4; D may be TRBD2 (5 bases). Germline V gene sequence: CDR1 SGHRS, CDR2 YFSETQ. The CDR3 covers 19 residues. V was shortened by 4 bases and J by 3 bases, with 26 bases between the two germline ends. CDR3 sequence reads: CASSPGPVRLAFVKNIQYF. CDR3 in DNA: TGCGCCAGCAGCCCAGGCCCCGTTCGGCTAGCCTTTGTCAAAAACATTCAGTACTTC. The whole variable domain, remainder taken from reference TRBV5-1 and TRBJ2-4, is KAGVTQTPRYLIKTRGQQVTLSCSPISGHRSVSWYQQTPGQGLQFLFEYFSETQRNKGNFPGRFSGRQFSNSRSEMNVSTLELGDSALYLCASSPGPVRLAFVKNIQYFGAGTRLSVL.